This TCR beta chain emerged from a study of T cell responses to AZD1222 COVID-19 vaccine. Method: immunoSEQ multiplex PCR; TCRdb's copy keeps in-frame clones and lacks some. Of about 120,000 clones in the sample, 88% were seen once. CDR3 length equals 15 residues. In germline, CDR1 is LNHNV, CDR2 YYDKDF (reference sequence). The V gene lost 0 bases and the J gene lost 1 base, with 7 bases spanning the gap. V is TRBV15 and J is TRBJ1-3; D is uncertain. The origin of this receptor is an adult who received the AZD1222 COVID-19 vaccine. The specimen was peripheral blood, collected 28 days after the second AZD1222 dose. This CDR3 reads CATSRDNGSGNTIYF. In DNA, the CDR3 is TGTGCCACCAGCAGAGATAACGGATCTGGAAACACCATATATTTT.